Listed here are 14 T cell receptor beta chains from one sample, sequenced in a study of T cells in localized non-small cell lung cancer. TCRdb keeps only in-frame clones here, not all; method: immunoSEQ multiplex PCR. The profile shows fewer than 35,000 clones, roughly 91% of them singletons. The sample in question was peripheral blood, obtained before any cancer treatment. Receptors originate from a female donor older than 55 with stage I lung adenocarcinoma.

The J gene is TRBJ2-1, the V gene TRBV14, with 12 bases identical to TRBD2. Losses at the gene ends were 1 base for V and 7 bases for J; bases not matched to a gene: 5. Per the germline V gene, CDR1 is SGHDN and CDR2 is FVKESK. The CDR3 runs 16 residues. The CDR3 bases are TGTGCCAGCAGCCAAGGGACTAGCGGGAATCGGAATGAGCAGTTCTTC. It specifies CASSQGTSGNRNEQFF.

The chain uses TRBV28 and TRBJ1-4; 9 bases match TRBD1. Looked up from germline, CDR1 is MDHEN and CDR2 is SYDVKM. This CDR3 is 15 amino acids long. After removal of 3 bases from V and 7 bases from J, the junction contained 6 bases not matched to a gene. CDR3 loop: CASSFVQGAGEKLFF. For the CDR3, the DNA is TGTGCCAGCAGTTTCGTACAGGGGGCAGGTGAAAAACTGTTTTTT.

This chain's CDR3 is CSARNGGTQYF. The CDR3 DNA sequence: TGCAGTGCTAGGAACGGGGGGACCCAGTACTTC. This chain joins TRBV20-1 and TRBJ2-5; D is perhaps TRBD2 (6 bases). The CDR3 consists of 11 residues. The germline gives CDR1 DFQATT, CDR2 SNEGSKA (reference sequence). The ends were cut back, 3 bases at V and 7 bases at J, with 9 bases in the middle.

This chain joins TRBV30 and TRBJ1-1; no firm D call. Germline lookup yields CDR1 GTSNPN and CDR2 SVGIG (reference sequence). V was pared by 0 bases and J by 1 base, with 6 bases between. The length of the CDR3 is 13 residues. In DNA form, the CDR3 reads TGTGCCTGGAGTGTACACAGGAACACTGAAGCTTTCTTT. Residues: CAWSVHRNTEAFF.

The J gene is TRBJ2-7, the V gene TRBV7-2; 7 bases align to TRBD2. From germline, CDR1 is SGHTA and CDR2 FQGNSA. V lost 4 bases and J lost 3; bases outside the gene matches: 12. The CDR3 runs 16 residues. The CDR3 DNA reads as TGTGCCAGCAGCTCCCAACCACTAGCGTCCAGCTACGAGCAGTACTTC. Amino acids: CASSSQPLASSYEQYF.

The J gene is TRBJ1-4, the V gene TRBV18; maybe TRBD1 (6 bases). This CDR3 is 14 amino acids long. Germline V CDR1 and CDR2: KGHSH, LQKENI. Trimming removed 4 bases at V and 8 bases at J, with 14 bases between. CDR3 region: CASSQAGDEEKLFF. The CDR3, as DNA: TGTGCCAGCTCACAGGCAGGGGATGAGGAAAAACTGTTTTTT.

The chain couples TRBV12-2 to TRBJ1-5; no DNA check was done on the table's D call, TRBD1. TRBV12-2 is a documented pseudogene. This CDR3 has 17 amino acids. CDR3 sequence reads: CASRLEDRTISNQPQHF. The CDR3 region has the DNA TGTGCAAGTCGCTTAGAGGACAGAACCATTAGCAATCAGCCCCAGCATTTT.

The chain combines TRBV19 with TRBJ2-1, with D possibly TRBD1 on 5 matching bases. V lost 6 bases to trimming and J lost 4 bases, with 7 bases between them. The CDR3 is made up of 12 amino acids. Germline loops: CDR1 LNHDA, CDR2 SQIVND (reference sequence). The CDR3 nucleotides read TGTGCCAGTAGCGACAGTTACAATGAGCAGTTCTTC. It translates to CASSDSYNEQFF.

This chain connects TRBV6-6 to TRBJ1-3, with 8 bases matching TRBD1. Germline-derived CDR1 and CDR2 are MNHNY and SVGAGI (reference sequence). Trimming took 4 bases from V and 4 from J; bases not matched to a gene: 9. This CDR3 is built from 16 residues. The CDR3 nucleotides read TGTGCCAGCAGTTCGCCGGGACAGGTGGAGGGAAACACCATATATTTT. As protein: CASSSPGQVEGNTIYF.

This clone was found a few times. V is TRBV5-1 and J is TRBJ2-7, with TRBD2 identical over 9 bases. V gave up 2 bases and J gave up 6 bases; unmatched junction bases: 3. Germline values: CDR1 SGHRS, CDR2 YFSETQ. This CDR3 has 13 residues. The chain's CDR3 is CASSFRREGEQYF. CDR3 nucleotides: TGCGCCAGCAGCTTTCGGCGGGAGGGCGAGCAGTACTTC.

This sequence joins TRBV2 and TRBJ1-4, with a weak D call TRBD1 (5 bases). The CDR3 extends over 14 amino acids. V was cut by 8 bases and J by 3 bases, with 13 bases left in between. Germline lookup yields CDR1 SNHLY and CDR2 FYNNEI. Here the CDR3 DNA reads TGTGCCAGCCACGCGGGGCAGTCTAATGAAAAACTGTTTTTT. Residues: CASHAGQSNEKLFF.

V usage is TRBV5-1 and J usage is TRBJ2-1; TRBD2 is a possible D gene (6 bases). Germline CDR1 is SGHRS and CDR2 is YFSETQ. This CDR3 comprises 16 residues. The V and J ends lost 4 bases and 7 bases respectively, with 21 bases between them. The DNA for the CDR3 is TGCGCCAGCAGCAAAGAACCGGGACTGACGGGAAATGAGCAGTTCTTC. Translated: CASSKEPGLTGNEQFF. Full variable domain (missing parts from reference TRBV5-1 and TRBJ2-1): KAGVTQTPRYLIKTRGQQVTLSCSPISGHRSVSWYQQTPGQGLQFLFEYFSETQRNKGNFPGRFSGRQFSNSRSEMNVSTLELGDSALYLCASSKEPGLTGNEQFFGPGTRLTVL.

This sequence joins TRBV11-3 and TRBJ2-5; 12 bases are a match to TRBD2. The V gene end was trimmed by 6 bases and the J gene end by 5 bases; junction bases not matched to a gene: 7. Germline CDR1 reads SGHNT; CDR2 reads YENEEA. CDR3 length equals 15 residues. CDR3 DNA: TGTGCCAGCAGTAAACTAGCGGGAGGTGGTGAGACCCAGTACTTC. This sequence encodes CASSKLAGGGETQYF.

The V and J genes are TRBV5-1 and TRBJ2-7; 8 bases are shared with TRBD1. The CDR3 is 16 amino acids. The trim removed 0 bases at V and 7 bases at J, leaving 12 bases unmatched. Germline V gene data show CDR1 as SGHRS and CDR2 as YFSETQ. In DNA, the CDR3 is TGCGCCAGCAGCTTGGCGGGTGGGCAGGGGGCTCGAGAGCAGTACTTC. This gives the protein CASSLAGGQGAREQYF.